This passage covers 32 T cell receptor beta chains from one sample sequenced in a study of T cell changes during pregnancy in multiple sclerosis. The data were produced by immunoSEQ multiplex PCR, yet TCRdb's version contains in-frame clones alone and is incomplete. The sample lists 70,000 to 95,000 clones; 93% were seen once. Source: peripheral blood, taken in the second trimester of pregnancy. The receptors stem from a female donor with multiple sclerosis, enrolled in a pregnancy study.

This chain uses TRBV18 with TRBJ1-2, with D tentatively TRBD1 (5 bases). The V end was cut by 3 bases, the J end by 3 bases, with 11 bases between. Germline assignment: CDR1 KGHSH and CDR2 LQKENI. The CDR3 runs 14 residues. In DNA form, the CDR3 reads TGTGCCAGCTCACCGGCAGGGAGGGACTATGGCTACACCTTC. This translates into CASSPAGRDYGYTF.

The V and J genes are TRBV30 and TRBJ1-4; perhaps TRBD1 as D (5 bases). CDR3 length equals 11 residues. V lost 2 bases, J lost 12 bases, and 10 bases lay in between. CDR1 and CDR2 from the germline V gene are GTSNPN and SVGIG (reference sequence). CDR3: CAWSSRAELFF. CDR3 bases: TGTGCCTGGAGTAGCAGGGCAGAACTGTTTTTT.

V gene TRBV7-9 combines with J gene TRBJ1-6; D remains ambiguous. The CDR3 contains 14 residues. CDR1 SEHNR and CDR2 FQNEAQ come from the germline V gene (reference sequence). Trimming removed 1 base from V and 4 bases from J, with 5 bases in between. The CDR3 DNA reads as TGTGCCAGCAGCTTAGAACAGTATAATTCACCCCTCCACTTT. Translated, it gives CASSLEQYNSPLHF.

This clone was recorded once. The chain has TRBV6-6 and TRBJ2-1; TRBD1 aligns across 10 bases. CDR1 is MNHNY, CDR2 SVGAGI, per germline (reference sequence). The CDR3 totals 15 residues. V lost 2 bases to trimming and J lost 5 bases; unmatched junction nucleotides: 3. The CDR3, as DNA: TGTGCCAGCAGTTACCCGGGACAGGGGAACAATGAGCAGTTCTTC. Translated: CASSYPGQGNNEQFF.

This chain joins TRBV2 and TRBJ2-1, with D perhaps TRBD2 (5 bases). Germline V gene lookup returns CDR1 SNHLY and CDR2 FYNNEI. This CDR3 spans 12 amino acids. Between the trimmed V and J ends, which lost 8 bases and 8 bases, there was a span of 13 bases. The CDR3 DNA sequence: TGTGCCAGCTCCTTATTTAGCGATGAGCAGTTCTTC. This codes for CASSLFSDEQFF.

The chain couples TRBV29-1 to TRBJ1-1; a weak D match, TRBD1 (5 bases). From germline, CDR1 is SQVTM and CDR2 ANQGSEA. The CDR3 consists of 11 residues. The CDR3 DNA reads TGCACGGGGGATTTGAACACTGAAGCTTTCTTT. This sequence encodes CTGDLNTEAFF.

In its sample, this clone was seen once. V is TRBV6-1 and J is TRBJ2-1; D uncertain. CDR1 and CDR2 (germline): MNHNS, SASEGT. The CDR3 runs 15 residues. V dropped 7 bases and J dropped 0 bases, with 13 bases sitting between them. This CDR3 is CASKQFLSSYNEQFF. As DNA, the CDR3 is TGTGCCAGCAAACAGTTTTTGAGCTCCTACAATGAGCAGTTCTTC.

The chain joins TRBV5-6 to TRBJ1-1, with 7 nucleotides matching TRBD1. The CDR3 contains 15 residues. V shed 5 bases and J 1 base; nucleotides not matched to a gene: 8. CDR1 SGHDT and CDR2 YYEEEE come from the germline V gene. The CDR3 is CASSPGGTENTEAFF. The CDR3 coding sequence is TGTGCCAGCAGTCCGGGGGGGACAGAGAACACTGAAGCTTTCTTT.

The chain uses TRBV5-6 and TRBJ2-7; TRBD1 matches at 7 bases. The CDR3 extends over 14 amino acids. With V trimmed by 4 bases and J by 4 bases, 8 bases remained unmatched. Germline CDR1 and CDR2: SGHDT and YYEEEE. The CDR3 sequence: CASSPSDRPYEQYF. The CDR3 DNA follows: TGTGCCAGCAGCCCCTCGGACAGGCCTTACGAGCAGTACTTC.

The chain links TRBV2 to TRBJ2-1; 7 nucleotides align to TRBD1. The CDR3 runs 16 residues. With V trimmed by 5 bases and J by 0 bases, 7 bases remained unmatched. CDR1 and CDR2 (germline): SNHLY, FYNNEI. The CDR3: CASSFTQGNSYNEQFF. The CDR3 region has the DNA TGTGCCAGCAGTTTTACACAGGGGAACTCCTACAATGAGCAGTTCTTC.

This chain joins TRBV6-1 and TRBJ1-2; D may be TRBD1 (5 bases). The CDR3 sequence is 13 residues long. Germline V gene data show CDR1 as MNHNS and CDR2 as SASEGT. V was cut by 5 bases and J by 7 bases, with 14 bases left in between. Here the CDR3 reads CASSPQAAGGYTF. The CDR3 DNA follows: TGTGCCAGCAGTCCACAGGCCGCAGGTGGCTACACCTTC.

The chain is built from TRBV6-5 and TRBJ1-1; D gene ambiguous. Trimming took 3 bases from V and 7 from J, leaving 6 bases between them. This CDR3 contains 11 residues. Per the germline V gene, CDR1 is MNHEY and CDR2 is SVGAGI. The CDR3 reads CASSYLDEAFF. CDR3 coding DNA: TGTGCCAGCAGTTATCTAGATGAAGCTTTCTTT.

The CDR3 here is CASNPPGHQREQYF. The DNA of the CDR3 is TGTGCCAGCAACCCCCCGGGACACCAACGGGAGCAGTACTTC. V and J are TRBV6-6 and TRBJ2-7; D is perhaps TRBD1 (6 bases). The CDR3 covers 14 residues. Germline V lookup: CDR1 MNHNY, CDR2 SVGAGI (reference sequence). V was shortened by 7 bases and J by 7 bases, with 20 bases between the two germline ends.

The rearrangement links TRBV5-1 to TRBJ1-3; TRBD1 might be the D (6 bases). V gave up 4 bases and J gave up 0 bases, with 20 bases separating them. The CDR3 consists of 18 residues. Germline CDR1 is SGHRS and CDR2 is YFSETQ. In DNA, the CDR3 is TGCGCCAGCAGCCTAGGCCCCCGACAGGCGCTCTCTGGAAACACCATATATTTT. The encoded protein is CASSLGPRQALSGNTIYF.

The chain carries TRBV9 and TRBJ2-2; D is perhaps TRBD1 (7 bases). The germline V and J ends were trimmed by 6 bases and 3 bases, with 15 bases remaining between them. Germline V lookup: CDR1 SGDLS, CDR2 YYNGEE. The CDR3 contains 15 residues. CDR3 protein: CASKGQSGDTGELFF. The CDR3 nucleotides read TGTGCCAGCAAGGGACAGTCGGGGGACACCGGGGAGCTGTTTTTT.

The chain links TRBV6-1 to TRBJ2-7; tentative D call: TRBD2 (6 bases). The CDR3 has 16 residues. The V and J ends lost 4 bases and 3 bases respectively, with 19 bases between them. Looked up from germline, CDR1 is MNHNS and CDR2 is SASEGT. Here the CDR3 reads CASSVSGVGGIYEQYF. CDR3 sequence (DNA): TGTGCCAGCAGTGTGTCCGGTGTGGGGGGTATCTACGAGCAGTACTTC.

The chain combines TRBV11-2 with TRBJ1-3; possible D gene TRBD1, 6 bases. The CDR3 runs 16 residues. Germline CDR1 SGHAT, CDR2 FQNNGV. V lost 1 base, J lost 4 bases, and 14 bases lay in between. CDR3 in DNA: TGTGCCAGCAGCTTAGGAAGCAGGGGTTCCGGAAACACCATATATTTT. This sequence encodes CASSLGSRGSGNTIYF.

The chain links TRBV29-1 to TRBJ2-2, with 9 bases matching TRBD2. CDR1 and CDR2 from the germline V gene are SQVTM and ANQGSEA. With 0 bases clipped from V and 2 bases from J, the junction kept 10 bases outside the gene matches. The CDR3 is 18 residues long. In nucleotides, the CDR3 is TGCAGCGTTGAAGATCGGGATAAGCGGGGGGTAAACACCGGGGAGCTGTTTTTT. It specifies CSVEDRDKRGVNTGELFF.

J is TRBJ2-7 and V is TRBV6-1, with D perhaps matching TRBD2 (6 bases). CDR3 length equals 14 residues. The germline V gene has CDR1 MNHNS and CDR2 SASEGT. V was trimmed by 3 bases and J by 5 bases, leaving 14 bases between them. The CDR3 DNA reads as TGTGCCAGCAGTGAGGGTGGGGGGAGCGACGAGCAGTACTTC. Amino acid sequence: CASSEGGGSDEQYF.

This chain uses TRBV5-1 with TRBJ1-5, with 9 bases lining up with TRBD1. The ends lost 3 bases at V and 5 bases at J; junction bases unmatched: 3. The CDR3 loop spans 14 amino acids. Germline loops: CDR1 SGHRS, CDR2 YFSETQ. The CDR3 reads CASSYRGHDQPQHF. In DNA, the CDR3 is TGCGCCAGCAGCTACAGGGGGCACGATCAGCCCCAGCATTTT. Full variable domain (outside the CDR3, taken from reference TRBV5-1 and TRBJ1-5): KAGVTQTPRYLIKTRGQQVTLSCSPISGHRSVSWYQQTPGQGLQFLFEYFSETQRNKGNFPGRFSGRQFSNSRSEMNVSTLELGDSALYLCASSYRGHDQPQHFGDGTRLSIL.

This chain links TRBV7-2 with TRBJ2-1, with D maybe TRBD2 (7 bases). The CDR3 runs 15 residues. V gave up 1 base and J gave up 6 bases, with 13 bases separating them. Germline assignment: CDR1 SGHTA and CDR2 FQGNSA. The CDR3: CASSLVGGDSNEQFF. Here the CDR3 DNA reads TGTGCCAGCAGCTTAGTAGGGGGGGACTCCAATGAGCAGTTCTTC.

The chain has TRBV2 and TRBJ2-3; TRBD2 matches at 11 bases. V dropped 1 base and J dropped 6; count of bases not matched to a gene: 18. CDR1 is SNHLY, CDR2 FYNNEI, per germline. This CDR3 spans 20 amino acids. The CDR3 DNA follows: TGTGCCAGCAGTGAAGTGGGCCTAGCGGGGGGCATTGGAATAGGGGATACGCAGTATTTT. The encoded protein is CASSEVGLAGGIGIGDTQYF. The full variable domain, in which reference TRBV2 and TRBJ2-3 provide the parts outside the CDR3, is EPEVTQTPSHQVTQMGQEVILRCVPISNHLYFYWYRQILGQKVEFLVSFYNNEISEKSEIFDDQFSVERPDGSNFTLKIRSTKLEDSAMYFCASSEVGLAGGIGIGDTQYFGPGTRLTVL.

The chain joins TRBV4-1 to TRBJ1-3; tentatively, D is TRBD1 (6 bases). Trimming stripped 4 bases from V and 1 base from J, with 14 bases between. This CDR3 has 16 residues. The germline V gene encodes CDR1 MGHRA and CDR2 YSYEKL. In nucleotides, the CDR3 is TGCGCCAGCAGCCCCATAGGGGGACGATCTGGAAACACCATATATTTT. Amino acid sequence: CASSPIGGRSGNTIYF.

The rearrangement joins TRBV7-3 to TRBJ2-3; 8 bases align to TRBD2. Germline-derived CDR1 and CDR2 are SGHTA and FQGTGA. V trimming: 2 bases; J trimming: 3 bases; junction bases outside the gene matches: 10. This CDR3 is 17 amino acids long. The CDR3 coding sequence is TGTGCCAGCAGCTTATCCCCCACTAGCGGATCGACAGATACGCAGTATTTT. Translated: CASSLSPTSGSTDTQYF.

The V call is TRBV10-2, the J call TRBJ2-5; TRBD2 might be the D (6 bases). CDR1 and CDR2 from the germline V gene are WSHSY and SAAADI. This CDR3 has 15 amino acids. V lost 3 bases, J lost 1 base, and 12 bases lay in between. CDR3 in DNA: TGCGCCAGCAGTGACACAGGACTAATCCAAGAGACCCAGTACTTC. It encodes CASSDTGLIQETQYF.

The CDR3: CASAVAGDNEQFF. The CDR3 bases are TGTGCCAGCGCCGTAGCGGGGGACAATGAGCAGTTCTTC. V and J are TRBV19 and TRBJ2-1, with 9 bases fitting TRBD2. V gave up 9 bases and J gave up 5 bases; unmatched junction bases: 5. The CDR3 length is 13 residues. Germline CDR1 is LNHDA and CDR2 is SQIVND (reference sequence).

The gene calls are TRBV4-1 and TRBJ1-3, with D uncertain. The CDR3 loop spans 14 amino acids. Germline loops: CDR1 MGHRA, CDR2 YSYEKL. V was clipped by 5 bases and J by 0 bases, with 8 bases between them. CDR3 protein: CASSGRVSGNTIYF. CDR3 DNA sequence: TGCGCCAGCAGCGGGAGAGTCTCTGGAAACACCATATATTTT.

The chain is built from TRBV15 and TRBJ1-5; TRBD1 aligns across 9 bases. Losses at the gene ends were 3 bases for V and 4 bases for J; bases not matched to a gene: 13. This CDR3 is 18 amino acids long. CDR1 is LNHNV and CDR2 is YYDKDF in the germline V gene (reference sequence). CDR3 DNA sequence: TGTGCCACCAGCAGTACCCGGGACAGGGTTATTGCGAATCAGCCCCAGCATTTT. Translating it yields CATSSTRDRVIANQPQHF. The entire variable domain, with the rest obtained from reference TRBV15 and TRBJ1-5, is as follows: DAMVIQNPRYQVTQFGKPVTLSCSQTLNHNVMYWYQQKSSQAPKLLFHYYDKDFNNEADTPDNFQSRRPNTSFCFLDIRSPGLGDTAMYLCATSSTRDRVIANQPQHFGDGTRLSIL.

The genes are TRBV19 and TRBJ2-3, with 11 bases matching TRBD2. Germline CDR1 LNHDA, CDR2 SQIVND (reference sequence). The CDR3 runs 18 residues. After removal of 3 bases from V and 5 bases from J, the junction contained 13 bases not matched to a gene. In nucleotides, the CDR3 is TGTGCCAGTAGTATCTCCCTTGGTAGCGGGGGGGCCAGAGATACGCAGTATTTT. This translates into CASSISLGSGGARDTQYF. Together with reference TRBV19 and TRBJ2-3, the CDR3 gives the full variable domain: DGGITQSPKYLFRKEGQNVTLSCEQNLNHDAMYWYRQDPGQGLRLIYYSQIVNDFQKGDIAEGYSVSREKKESFPLTVTSAQKNPTAFYLCASSISLGSGGARDTQYFGPGTRLTVL.

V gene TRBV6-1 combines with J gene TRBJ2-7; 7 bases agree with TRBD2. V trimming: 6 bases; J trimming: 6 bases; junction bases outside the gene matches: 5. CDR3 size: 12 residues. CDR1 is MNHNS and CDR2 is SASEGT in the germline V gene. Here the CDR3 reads CASSSGGREQYF. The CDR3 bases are TGTGCCAGCAGCTCGGGGGGTCGCGAGCAGTACTTC.

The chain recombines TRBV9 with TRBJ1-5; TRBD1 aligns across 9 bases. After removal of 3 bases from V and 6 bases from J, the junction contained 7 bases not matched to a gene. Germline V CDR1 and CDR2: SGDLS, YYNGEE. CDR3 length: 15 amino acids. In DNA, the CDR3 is TGTGCCAGCAGCGAAGGGAACAGGGGGCTTCAGCCCCAGCATTTT. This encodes CASSEGNRGLQPQHF.

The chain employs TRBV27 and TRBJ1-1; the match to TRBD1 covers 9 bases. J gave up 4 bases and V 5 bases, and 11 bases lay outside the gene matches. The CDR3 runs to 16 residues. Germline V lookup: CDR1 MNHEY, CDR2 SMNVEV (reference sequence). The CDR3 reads CASSLIGGQGPTEAFF. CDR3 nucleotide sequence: TGTGCCAGCAGTCTCATAGGGGGACAGGGACCCACTGAAGCTTTCTTT.